A single sample is the source of the 10 T cell receptor beta chains below, sequenced in a study of graft-versus-host responses after intestinal transplantation. Generated by immunoSEQ multiplex PCR, the TCRdb table keeps only in-frame clones and is missing some. Of some 44,000 clones listed, roughly 94% were seen once; the top ten hold 1.5% to 2%. Sequenced material: PBMCs, taken 335 days after intestinal transplant. These receptors were collected from a human patient who received an intestinal transplant, so some T cells may come from the graft donor.

The V and J genes are TRBV7-9 and TRBJ2-5; D gene unclear. This CDR3 has 14 residues. The V end lost 4 bases, the J end lost 5 bases, and 14 bases lay between the germline ends. CDR1 and CDR2 from the germline V gene are SEHNR and FQNEAQ (reference sequence). DNA for the CDR3: TGTGCCAGCAGCTCGAGAGCAGGTCCGGAGACCCAGTACTTC. Its protein is CASSSRAGPETQYF.

The V and J genes are TRBV4-1 and TRBJ2-1, with TRBD2 as a possible D gene (6 bases). Trimming took off 6 bases at V and 0 bases at J, with 18 bases between the two ends. The germline V gene encodes CDR1 MGHRA and CDR2 YSYEKL. The CDR3 spans 17 residues. The CDR3 DNA reads as TGCGCCAGCAGTCGGGGGACGAGAAAAAGCTCCTACAATGAGCAGTTCTTC. Translation: CASSRGTRKSSYNEQFF.

This clone was seen just once. This chain connects TRBV5-6 to TRBJ1-2; TRBD1 aligns across 8 bases. Germline CDR1 is SGHDT and CDR2 is YYEEEE. V shed 4 bases and J 1 base; nucleotides not matched to a gene: 6. This CDR3 is 15 amino acids long. The CDR3 nucleotides are TGTGCCAGCAGCCCAGGACAGGGAATTAACTATGGCTACACCTTC. It yields the protein CASSPGQGINYGYTF.

CDR3 loop: CAIRPGLSGNTIYF. CDR3 DNA sequence: TGTGCCATTAGACCCGGCCTCTCTGGAAACACCATATATTTT. The J gene is TRBJ1-3, the V gene TRBV6-1; no reliable D call. CDR1 is MNHNS and CDR2 is SASEGT in the germline V gene. This CDR3 spans 14 amino acids. The V end was cut by 10 bases, the J end by 0 bases, with 13 bases between.

The CDR3 coding sequence is TGTGCCAGCAGTGAGGGACAGGGGAACTACGAGCAGTACTTC. It codes for CASSEGQGNYEQYF. The V gene is TRBV25-1, the J gene TRBJ2-7; 10 bases are a match to TRBD1. The length of the CDR3 is 14 residues. CDR1 and CDR2 from the germline V gene are MGHDK and SYGVNS. Trimming took 3 bases from V and 3 from J; bases not matched to a gene: 2.

This sequence joins TRBV5-5 and TRBJ2-7, with TRBD2 matching over 8 bases. Germline values: CDR1 SGHKS, CDR2 YYEKEE (reference sequence). J was trimmed by 3 bases and V by 2 bases; bases with no gene match: 7. The CDR3 contains 15 residues. This CDR3 reads CASSFILAEDYEQYF. The CDR3 nucleotides read TGTGCCAGCAGCTTCATACTAGCGGAGGACTACGAGCAGTACTTC.

V usage is TRBV6-5 and J usage is TRBJ2-7; D not resolved. Germline CDR1 MNHEY, CDR2 SVGAGI. The ends were cut back, 10 bases at V and 1 base at J, with 14 bases in the middle. The CDR3 has 13 residues. Here the CDR3 DNA reads TGTGCCACCATCGACGATTTTTCCTACGAGCAGTACTTC. This translates into CATIDDFSYEQYF.

The chain has TRBV5-4 and TRBJ2-3, with a tentative D call TRBD2 (5 bases). From germline, CDR1 is SGHNT and CDR2 YYREEE (reference sequence). V dropped 3 bases and J dropped 3 bases, with 14 bases sitting between them. The CDR3 sequence is 15 residues long. CDR3 DNA sequence: TGTGCCAGCAGCTCGGGGTATCCCGTGACAGATACGCAGTATTTT. Translated: CASSSGYPVTDTQYF.

This rearrangement joins TRBV10-1 to TRBJ2-1, with 12 bases fitting TRBD2. CDR1 WNHNN and CDR2 SYGVQD come from the germline V gene (reference sequence). The CDR3 is 16 residues long. Trimming removed 2 bases from V and 3 bases from J; junction bases left unmatched: 2. CDR3 in amino acids: CASSETSGGYYNEQFF. The CDR3 region has the DNA TGCGCCAGCAGTGAGACTAGCGGGGGGTACTACAATGAGCAGTTCTTC.

V gene TRBV5-1 combines with J gene TRBJ2-7; TRBD1 matches at 9 bases. V lost 4 bases to trimming and J lost 2 bases; unmatched junction nucleotides: 4. Germline-derived CDR1 and CDR2 are SGHRS and YFSETQ. The CDR3 spans 14 residues. CDR3 sequence reads: CASSEGQGAYEQYF. CDR3 sequence (DNA): TGCGCCAGCAGCGAGGGACAGGGAGCCTACGAGCAGTACTTC. Supplemented by reference TRBV5-1 and TRBJ2-7, the full variable domain reads KAGVTQTPRYLIKTRGQQVTLSCSPISGHRSVSWYQQTPGQGLQFLFEYFSETQRNKGNFPGRFSGRQFSNSRSEMNVSTLELGDSALYLCASSEGQGAYEQYFGPGTRLTVT.